Below, one T cell receptor beta chain is given with its context. This clonotype appeared a few times. Its antigen target is currently unknown. Base qualities were left out, and no much larger clone turns up one base away. The time point label, as the study defines it: pre-sensitization, week 0. The treatment or condition label on this specimen signifies: therapeutic diphenylcyclopropenone sensitization with weekly scalp DPC. At every patch-test visit, the blood draw took place before the patch test was put on. To be eligible, patients had to be aged 18 to 70, diagnosed with alopecia and judged suitable for DPC therapy, while pregnant patients were excluded. Total RNA was extracted from unfractionated whole blood that had been collected in Tempus Blood RNA tubes. The method behind the library was RACE. For sequencing, a NextSeq 500 was employed. During library preparation, unique molecular identifiers were attached to individual cDNA molecules so that TCRs could be counted quantitatively and reproducibly. Each blood RNA sample was used to sequence both TCR alpha and TCR beta chains. In the source study's methods: Samples had a median of about 96,000 TCRs, with a range from 23,224 to 690,600. The Decombinator software suite was used to annotate V, J and CDR3 in the TCR reads. To make PS versus PT1 abundance plots, every sample was subsampled to the same number of TCRs (28,000). Expanded TCRs were defined as absent before sensitization and observed at least eight times at the 2-week time point. The raw public data were reprocessed by TCRdb itself: fastp quality trimming at Q25, MiXCR clonotype calling, in-frame beta chains only. Each CDR3 protein appears once, grouped with its most common genes and DNA. TCRdb, not the authors, supplied the V and J calls. Recorded for this sample are approximately 180,000 distinct CDR3 sequences; roughly 30% of them occurred a single time. The ten largest clones capture 2.9% of the sample.

The entry originates in a study of human T cells and chemical hapten exposure listed by TCRdb under 2021. About the full investigation: For sensitization, 2% DPC in acetone was applied to a 2 cm by 2 cm area of upper inner arm skin. Patients additionally received weekly therapeutic DPC doses to the scalp throughout the approximately 25-week study period. Patch testing was done on the upper back using Finn chambers containing 0.01% DPC, and results were scored after 6 days according to International Contact Dermatitis Research Group standards. The patient cohort, mostly female, included alopecia areata with under or over 50% scalp involvement, alopecia totalis and alopecia universalis. Libraries were pooled for sequencing, and per-sample TCR yields varied mainly because of small differences in library volumes within the pool. In alopecia patients, the study followed how the peripheral blood TCR repertoire changed in vivo over primary and secondary sensitization to diphenylcyclopropenone (DPC), a hapten. Blood was sampled from patients pre-sensitization (week 0) and at 2, 6 and about 24 weeks after DPC sensitization. For TCR sequencing, blood came from twenty-nine alopecia patients at anywhere from one to four time points (pre-sensitization, 2, 6 and 24 weeks).

The study at large found these results: The number of PT1 expanded TCRs positively correlated with patch test score, significant at thresholds 8, 16 and 32 but not 4. All patients had alopecia, a presumed autoimmune disease, so their immune response might differ from that of healthy individuals. No change with DPC sensitization was found in the number of TCRs above 1 in 1000 frequency, and no evidence of global repertoire structure alterations was found. Compared with pre-sensitization or healthy control sets, expanded TCRs formed significantly more large CDR3 similarity clusters, which is consistent with antigen-driven responses. After repeated subsampling, the strength of the expansion versus patch-test correlation and the threshold at which it became significant changed.

CDR1 and CDR2 were assigned from the germline V gene as SQVTM and ANQGSEA. V gives up 6 bases and J gives up 3 bases, and the segment between their germline ends measures 14 bases. From the cysteine through the phenylalanine, the CDR3 covers 13 amino acids. Only the CDR3 portion is preserved as DNA: 39 bases, with reading frame beginning at the first base. This sequence originates from a woman under 40 with alopecia areata. Some clones in this sample may be carry-over from other donors' samples. The sequenced sample was whole blood, obtained in connection with sensitization to the hapten diphenylcyclopropenone (DPC). The rearrangement combines TRBV29-1 with TRBJ1-1; there is no confident call for the D gene. The CDR3 has the sequence CSVNTFADTEAFF. The DNA is TGCAGCGTGAACACCTTTGCCGACACTGAAGCTTTCTTT.